Detailed here is one T cell receptor (beta chain). It was RNA transcripts that yielded the amplified TCR beta CDR3 regions. Primed by the HTBI set, a first-round RT-PCR was run on the TCR CDR3. TCRdb reprocessed the multiplex PCR reads with MiXCR, giving one entry per CDR3 protein. The sample includes 650,000 to 850,000 distinct CDR3 sequences, around 20% seen only once; the top ten take over 15%. This sample is part of a study of T cells in Graves' hyperthyroidism and ophthalmopathy. This clonotype originated in a woman aged 50 to 65 with Graves' hyperthyroidism that later progressed to Graves' ophthalmopathy. Specimen: blood.

In nucleotides, the CDR3 is TGTGCCAGCGGTCAGGGGGCCTCTTTCTTT. This encodes CASGQGASFF. V usage is TRBV27 and J usage is TRBJ1-1, with 8 bases fitting TRBD1. CDR1 and CDR2 from the germline V gene are MNHEY and SMNVEV (reference sequence). CDR3 length: 10 amino acids. Trimming took 8 bases from V and 12 from J; bases not matched to a gene: 5.